Shown below are 24 T cell receptor beta chains from a single sample sequenced in a study of blood T cells in healthy people across ages. Using a J-beta primer mix together with a sample-barcoded 5' primer, a second PCR was run for about 6 to 11 cycles. TCRdb passed the 5' RACE reads through MiXCR, listing each CDR3 protein once. The sample includes around 650,000 distinct CDR3 sequences, around 38% of them seen just once. The material sequenced was blood. The source is an elderly man in good health.

The sample holds a few counts of this clonotype. The chain employs TRBV6-1 and TRBJ2-5, with 10 positions matching TRBD1. The ends lost 5 bases at V and 3 bases at J; junction bases unmatched: 6. The CDR3 runs 15 residues. Germline V gives CDR1 MNHNS, CDR2 SASEGT. CDR3 region: CASSHTGTGEETQYF. CDR3 DNA sequence: TGTGCCAGCAGTCATACCGGGACAGGGGAAGAGACCCAGTACTTC.

A few counts support this clonotype. An end of the junction differs from the germline gene, which may be a read error. CDR3 bases: TGTGCCAGCAGCCAAGAGATGGGCACAGATACGCAGTATTTT. It specifies CASSQEMGTDTQYF. The genes are TRBV4-3 and TRBJ2-3; no clear D gene. Germline V gene sequence: CDR1 LGHNA, CDR2 YSLEER. The CDR3 consists of 14 residues.

The J gene is TRBJ2-5, the V gene TRBV27; D possibly corresponds to TRBD2 (7 bases). V was cut by 5 bases and J by 4 bases, with 14 bases left in between. CDR1 MNHEY and CDR2 SMNVEV come from the germline V gene (reference sequence). The CDR3 is made up of 14 amino acids. The CDR3 spells CASSGGGAGETQYF. The CDR3 DNA is TGTGCCAGCAGTGGAGGGGGGGCCGGAGAGACCCAGTACTTC.

This sequence joins TRBV7-2 and TRBJ1-2, with TRBD1 matching 9 bases. CDR3 length: 15 residues. Germline CDR1 is SGHTA and CDR2 is FQGNSA. V was pared by 1 base and J by 0 bases, with 0 bases of the junction left unmatched. CDR3 nucleotide sequence: TGTGCCAGCAGCTTAGGGACAGGGGCTAACTATGGCTACACCTTC. Translated: CASSLGTGANYGYTF.

This clonotype has more than one count but fewer than ten. The chain couples TRBV20-1 to TRBJ1-5; 7 bases are a match to TRBD1. Germline values: CDR1 DFQATT, CDR2 SNEGSKA (reference sequence). Losses at the gene ends were 5 bases for V and 4 bases for J; bases not matched to a gene: 5. The CDR3 spans 13 residues. The CDR3 is CSAFQGGNQPQHF. In DNA, the CDR3 is TGCAGTGCTTTTCAGGGGGGAAATCAGCCCCAGCATTTT.

The chain couples TRBV3-1 to TRBJ2-5; D may be TRBD1 or TRBD2 (5 bases each). The CDR3 runs 14 residues. Germline CDR1 LGHDT, CDR2 YNNKEL (reference sequence). Trimming took off 4 bases at V and 4 bases at J, with 13 bases between the two ends. In nucleotides, the CDR3 is TGTGCCAGCAGCCGACGAACTAGGGGAGAGACCCAGTACTTC. Amino acids: CASSRRTRGETQYF.

This clonotype was seen a handful of times. The V and J genes are TRBV29-1 and TRBJ1-2, with D possibly matching TRBD1 (6 bases). CDR1 and CDR2 (germline): SQVTM, ANQGSEA. V dropped 4 bases and J dropped 4 bases, with 13 bases sitting between them. This CDR3 is built from 13 residues. The DNA of the CDR3 is TGCAGCGTTGGCCCCCGGGGGGCCTATGGCTACACCTTC. Translated: CSVGPRGAYGYTF. Full variable domain (missing parts from reference TRBV29-1 and TRBJ1-2): SAVISQKPSRDICQRGTSLTIQCQVDSQVTMMFWYRQQPGQSLTLIATANQGSEATYESGFVIDKFPISRPNLTFSTLTVSNMSPEDSSIYLCSVGPRGAYGYTFGSGTRLTVV.

About this clonotype: One end of the junction fails to match germline, which may point to a read error. The chain combines TRBV4-2 with TRBJ2-3, with 14 bases that match TRBD2. The germline gives CDR1 LGHNA, CDR2 YNFKEQ. The CDR3 spans 16 residues. CDR3 amino acids: CAGSQRLAGGPGTQYF. CDR3 sequence (DNA): TGTGCCGGCAGCCAGAGACTAGCGGGAGGGCCAGGGACGCAGTATTTT.

The CDR3 bases are TGTGCCAGCAGCTCAGGAGGGACCGTCAGCTACACCTTC. Residues: CASSSGGTVSYTF. This sequence joins TRBV7-9 and TRBJ1-2; D may be TRBD1 (5 bases). V was trimmed by 4 bases and J by 9 bases, leaving 15 bases between them. The germline gives CDR1 SEHNR, CDR2 FQNEAQ (reference sequence). The CDR3 extends over 13 amino acids.

There are a few counts of this clonotype. The rearrangement uses TRBV20-1 and TRBJ2-5; D possibly corresponds to TRBD2 (6 bases). Trimming stripped 4 bases from V and 2 bases from J, with 11 bases between. The CDR3 consists of 13 residues. CDR1 and CDR2 (germline): DFQATT, SNEGSKA (reference sequence). CDR3 in DNA: TGCAGTGCTAAACGGGACTCACAAGAGACCCAGTACTTC. Residues: CSAKRDSQETQYF.

This chain uses TRBV2 with TRBJ1-5; D is possibly TRBD1 (6 bases). The V gene's germline CDR1 is SNHLY and CDR2 FYNNEI. V dropped 5 bases and J dropped 2 bases, with 16 bases sitting between them. The CDR3 extends over 16 amino acids. CDR3: CASSTLGGKGNQPQHF. The CDR3 DNA reads as TGTGCCAGCAGTACGCTAGGGGGTAAGGGCAATCAGCCCCAGCATTTT.

This clonotype showed up just a few times. The chain links TRBV14 to TRBJ2-5; 8 bases match TRBD2. V shed 3 bases and J 4 bases; nucleotides not matched to a gene: 10. CDR1 and CDR2 from the germline V gene are SGHDN and FVKESK. This CDR3 has 16 residues. The CDR3 is CASSQPGLEEGETQYF. As DNA, the CDR3 is TGTGCCAGCAGCCAGCCGGGACTAGAGGAGGGAGAGACCCAGTACTTC.

V gene TRBV7-2 combines with J gene TRBJ1-4; possibly TRBD1 for D (6 bases). The CDR3 loop spans 14 amino acids. The V end lost 3 bases, the J end lost 8 bases, and 13 bases lay between the germline ends. CDR1 and CDR2 from the germline V gene are SGHTA and FQGNSA. CDR3 sequence: CASSFQTGREKLFF. The CDR3 DNA is TGTGCCAGCAGCTTCCAGACAGGAAGGGAAAAACTGTTTTTT.

Concerning this clonotype: At one boundary the junction diverges from the germline segment, which might be a read error. The CDR3 is CACSIRTSGSSGANVLTF. The CDR3 DNA is TGTGCCTGCAGCATCCGGACTAGCGGTAGCTCTGGGGCCAACGTCCTGACTTTC. This sequence joins TRBV3-1 and TRBJ2-6, with 10 bases lining up with TRBD2. CDR3 size: 18 residues. Germline values: CDR1 LGHDT, CDR2 YNNKEL (reference sequence). Using reference TRBV3-1 and TRBJ2-6 for the parts outside the CDR3, the full variable domain is DTAVSQTPKYLVTQMGNDKSIKCEQNLGHDTMYWYKQDSKKFLKIMFSYNNKELIINETVPNRFSPKSPDKAHLNLHINSLELGDSAVYFCACSIRTSGSSGANVLTFGAGSRLTVL.

This clonotype was detected a few times. The genes are TRBV20-1 and TRBJ2-4, with 7 bases aligning to TRBD1. The J call is in doubt because the DNA end fits TRBJ2-7 better. CDR3 size: 16 residues. The germline CDR1 and CDR2 sequences are DFQATT and SNEGSKA (reference sequence). The CDR3 coding sequence is TGCAGTGCTAGAGACCTGCTCTCTTCTGGGGACAGCGAGCAGTACTTC. Amino acid sequence: CSARDLLSSGDSEQYF.

V is TRBV21-1 and J is TRBJ1-6. TRBV21-1 is an annotated pseudogene. CDR3 size: 11 residues. The CDR3 nucleotides are TGTGCCAGCAGCATGAGTTCACCCCTCCACTTT. This codes for CASSMSSPLHF.

This clonotype was recorded at least ten times. This chain uses TRBV6-2 or TRBV6-3 with TRBJ2-1; D may correspond to TRBD1 or TRBD2 (5 bases each). This CDR3 contains 13 residues. Deletions cut 8 bases from V and 4 bases from J, with 12 bases between. Germline lookup yields CDR1 MNHEY and CDR2 SVGEGT. CDR3 nucleotides: TGTGCCAGCTCGGGGAAGGGGTACAATGAGCAGTTCTTC. It is translated as CASSGKGYNEQFF.

In this sample, this clonotype turned up a few times. The chain has TRBV5-1 and TRBJ2-3; 7 positions agree with TRBD1. This CDR3 has 14 residues. Germline V gene data show CDR1 as SGHRS and CDR2 as YFSETQ. With V trimmed by 1 base and J by 4 bases, 3 bases remained unmatched. CDR3 in amino acids: CASSLTTGPDTQYF. In DNA, the CDR3 is TGCGCCAGCAGCTTGACGACAGGGCCAGATACGCAGTATTTT.

The table lists this clonotype with many counts. The chain recombines TRBV5-1 with TRBJ2-2, with TRBD1 as a possible D gene (5 bases). The germline CDR1 and CDR2 sequences are SGHRS and YFSETQ. The CDR3 contains 16 residues. The ends were cut back, 0 bases at V and 4 bases at J, with 13 bases in the middle. The chain's CDR3 is CASSLGGQSPTGELFF. In DNA form, the CDR3 reads TGCGCCAGCAGCTTGGGGGGCCAGTCCCCCACCGGGGAGCTGTTTTTT. The full variable domain, its missing parts supplied by reference TRBV5-1 and TRBJ2-2, is KAGVTQTPRYLIKTRGQQVTLSCSPISGHRSVSWYQQTPGQGLQFLFEYFSETQRNKGNFPGRFSGRQFSNSRSEMNVSTLELGDSALYLCASSLGGQSPTGELFFGEGSRLTVL.

The CDR3: CASSLLGGNNEQYF. The CDR3 DNA sequence: TGTGCCAGCAGCTTATTAGGGGGAAACAATGAGCAGTACTTC. V is TRBV7-9 and J is TRBJ2-1, with D perhaps matching TRBD1 (6 bases). The J call may not be correct, given that the DNA end is closer to TRBJ2-7. The CDR3 totals 14 residues. Germline CDR1 reads SEHNR; CDR2 reads FQNEAQ (reference sequence).

CDR3 bases: TGTGCCAGCAGTTACAGACAGGCGGGGTCGGATACGCAGTATTTT. Translated: CASSYRQAGSDTQYF. The chain uses TRBV6-5 and TRBJ2-3; D assignment may be TRBD1 or TRBD2 (6 bases each). Germline V gene sequence: CDR1 MNHEY, CDR2 SVGAGI. Trimming took off 2 bases at V and 6 bases at J, with 15 bases between the two ends. CDR3 length equals 15 residues.

This chain connects TRBV10-3 to TRBJ2-3, with D possibly matching TRBD2 (6 bases). CDR3 length: 15 residues. In germline, CDR1 is ENHRY, CDR2 SYGVKD. V lost 4 bases, J lost 1 base, and 12 bases lay in between. CDR3 residues: CAISVPGVGTDTQYF. CDR3 bases: TGTGCCATCAGTGTGCCGGGGGTTGGCACAGATACGCAGTATTTT.

The sample holds one count of this clonotype. Sequence at one end of the junction differs from germline and may be a read error. J is TRBJ2-4 and V is TRBV6-6, with D perhaps TRBD1 or TRBD2 (5 bases each). The J call is in doubt because the DNA end fits TRBJ2-7 better. CDR3 length: 14 amino acids. The germline V gene encodes CDR1 MNHNY and CDR2 SVGAGI (reference sequence). This CDR3 is CAGSPAGTGYEQYF. DNA for the CDR3: TGTGCCGGCAGCCCAGCTGGGACCGGTTACGAGCAGTACTTC.

This clonotype was recorded a few times. The chain carries TRBV6-2 or TRBV6-3 and TRBJ1-2; tentatively, D is TRBD1 (6 bases). Trimming removed 8 bases at V and 6 bases at J, with 16 bases between. CDR3 length equals 13 residues. Germline loops: CDR1 MNHEY, CDR2 SVGEGT. The CDR3, as DNA: TGTGCCAGCTCGGACAGCCCTATGGATGGCTACACCTTC. Translated: CASSDSPMDGYTF.